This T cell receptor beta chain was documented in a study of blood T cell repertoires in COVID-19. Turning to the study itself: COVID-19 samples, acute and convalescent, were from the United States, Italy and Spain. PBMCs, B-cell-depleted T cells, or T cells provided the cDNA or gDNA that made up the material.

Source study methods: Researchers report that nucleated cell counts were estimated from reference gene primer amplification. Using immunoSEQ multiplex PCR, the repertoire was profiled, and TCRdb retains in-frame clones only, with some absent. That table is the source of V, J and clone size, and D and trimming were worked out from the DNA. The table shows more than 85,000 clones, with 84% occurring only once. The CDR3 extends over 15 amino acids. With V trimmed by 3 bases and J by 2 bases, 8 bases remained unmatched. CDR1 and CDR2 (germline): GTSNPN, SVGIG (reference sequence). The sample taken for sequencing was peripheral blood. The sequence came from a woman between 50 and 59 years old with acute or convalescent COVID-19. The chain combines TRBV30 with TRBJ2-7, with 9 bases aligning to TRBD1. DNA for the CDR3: TGTGCCTGGAGCAAACTCCGGACAGGGGCCTACGAGCAGTACTTC. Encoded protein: CAWSKLRTGAYEQYF.